A selection of T cell receptor beta chains follows, all from one sample in a study of T cell changes during pregnancy in multiple sclerosis. Clones were read by immunoSEQ multiplex PCR, and TCRdb kept only the in-frame ones, dropping some. Of around 99,000 clones in the sample, less than 95% were seen once. Sequenced material: peripheral blood, taken in the third trimester of pregnancy. The receptor source for this set is a female donor in good health, enrolled as a control in a pregnancy study. The CDR3 runs from the conserved cysteine through the conserved F or W. A D gene is named only where the DNA matches it firmly. The size of a clone is reported for some rows only, either as once, few or many, or as a class for expanded clones.

V gene	D gene	J gene	clone size	CDR3 DNA	CDR3 protein
TRBV25-1	.	TRBJ2-7	.	TGTGCCAGCAGTGGTGGGGAGACCTACGAGCAGTACTTC	CASSGGETYEQYF
TRBV12-5	.	TRBJ1-3	.	TGTGCTAGTGGAGTACAGGCCCTCTCTGGAAACACCATATATTTT	CASGVQALSGNTIYF
TRBV11-3	TRBD1	TRBJ1-2	.	TGTGCCAGCAGCTTAGACCGGACAGGAGTGGGCTCTGGCTACACCTTC	CASSLDRTGVGSGYTF
TRBV5-1	.	TRBJ1-2	.	TGCGCCAGCAGCTTGGATTTGAGCGGCTACACCTTC	CASSLDLSGYTF
TRBV5-1	TRBD2	TRBJ2-5	.	TGCGCCAGCATGCTGGTTGGCGGGGGATTGGAGACCCAGTACTTC	CASMLVGGGLETQYF
TRBV6-1	.	TRBJ1-1	.	TGTGCCAGCAGTCTTTACAACACGAACACTGAAGCTTTCTTT	CASSLYNTNTEAFF
TRBV16	.	TRBJ1-5	.	TGTGCCAGCAGCCGCCCAGGGGCCGGGAACAATCAGCCCCAGCATTTT	CASSRPGAGNNQPQHF
TRBV7-9	.	TRBJ1-5	.	TGTGCCAGCAGCTTAGACGGTCCCTCTAGCAATCAGCCCCAGCATTTT	CASSLDGPSSNQPQHF
TRBV7-9	TRBD1	TRBJ2-5	.	TGTGCCAGCAGCTCCGTGGGACAGGGAAATGCAGAGACCCAGTACTTC	CASSSVGQGNAETQYF
TRBV2	.	TRBJ1-2	.	TGTGCCAGCGAGAACAGGGTCGGCTACACCTTC	CASENRVGYTF
TRBV4-1	.	TRBJ2-3	.	TGCGCCAGCAGCCATAGTCCGTCCGGCACAGATACGCAGTATTTT	CASSHSPSGTDTQYF
TRBV5-6	.	TRBJ1-1	.	TGTGCCAGCAGCTGGAGCTGGGGAAGGGGGACTGAAGCTTTCTTT	CASSWSWGRGTEAFF
TRBV7-2	TRBD1	TRBJ1-5	.	TGTGCCAGCAGCCGGGACAGGGAAGACCAGCCCCAGCATTTT	CASSRDREDQPQHF
TRBV27	TRBD1	TRBJ2-1	.	TGTGCCAGCAGCCTTTGGACAGGTAGGAGCTCCTACAATGAGCAGTTCTTC	CASSLWTGRSSYNEQFF
TRBV5-8	.	TRBJ2-7	.	TGTGCCAGCAGCTTGGGGGGGCAGCCCTCCTACGAGCAGTACTTC	CASSLGGQPSYEQYF
TRBV19	.	TRBJ1-2	.	TGTGCCAGTAGTTTAGCCGGGACACCCTATGGCTACACCTTC	CASSLAGTPYGYTF
TRBV4-2	.	TRBJ1-6	.	TGTGCCAGCAGCCAGGGGGGACCCTCACCCCTCCACTTT	CASSQGGPSPLHF
TRBV7-2	.	TRBJ1-2	.	TGTGCCAGCAGCTTACGGGGTGCTGGTTATGGCTACACCTTC	CASSLRGAGYGYTF
TRBV7-9	.	TRBJ1-3	once	TGTGCCAGCAGCTTAGCGACGGGTGGAAACACCATATATTTT	CASSLATGGNTIYF
TRBV5-1	TRBD1	TRBJ2-7	few	TGCGCCAGCAGCTCCGGGACAGGGGACTCCTACGAGCAGTACTTC	CASSSGTGDSYEQYF
TRBV6-6	TRBD1	TRBJ1-5	.	TGTGCCAGCAGTTACACGACAGGGGGCCACAATCAGCCCCAGCATTTT	CASSYTTGGHNQPQHF
TRBV9	TRBD1	TRBJ1-4	.	TGTGCCAGCAGCGTTGGAAAGACAGGGGATGAAAAACTGTTTTTT	CASSVGKTGDEKLFF
TRBV6-1	TRBD2	TRBJ2-3	.	TGTGCCAGCAGTGAACCCGGGACTAGCGGGGGGGAACGCGGAGGAACAGATACGCAGTATTTT	CASSEPGTSGGERGGTDTQYF
TRBV7-9	TRBD1	TRBJ1-2	.	TGTGCCAGCAGCCCCCGAACAGGGGGAGGCTATGGCTACACCTTC	CASSPRTGGGYGYTF
TRBV2	TRBD2	TRBJ2-5	.	TGTGCCAGCAGTTGGACTAGCGGCCAAGAGACCCAGTACTTC	CASSWTSGQETQYF
TRBV30	.	TRBJ1-5	.	TGTGCCTGTCACGGTATCAATCAGCCCCAGCATTTT	CACHGINQPQHF
TRBV6-1	.	TRBJ1-4	.	TGTGCCAGCAGTCGTACAGGGTCCACTAATGAAAAACTGTTTTTT	CASSRTGSTNEKLFF
TRBV30	TRBD1	TRBJ1-1	.	TGTGCCTGGAGCGTAGACAGGGGCACTGAAGCTTTCTTT	CAWSVDRGTEAFF
TRBV15	TRBD2	TRBJ2-3	.	TGTGCCACCAGCACGCGGACTAGCGGGATGTCAGATACGCAGTATTTT	CATSTRTSGMSDTQYF
TRBV7-9	TRBD1	TRBJ1-5	once	TGTGCCAGCAGCCACGGACAGGAGATAAATCAGCCCCAGCATTTT	CASSHGQEINQPQHF
TRBV30	.	TRBJ2-6	.	TGTGCCTGGAGACAGGGTTCCTTTTCTAGGGGGGCCAACGTCCTGACTTTC	CAWRQGSFSRGANVLTF
TRBV7-9	.	TRBJ1-1	.	TGTGCCAGCATCCTAGACCCCCTGGCCACCGAAGCTTTCTTT	CASILDPLATEAFF
TRBV7-9	TRBD1	TRBJ2-6	.	TGTGCCAGCGAGGGAGGCGGGACAGGAGTGTCTGGGGCCAACGTCCTGACTTTC	CASEGGGTGVSGANVLTF
TRBV9	.	TRBJ1-3	.	TGTGCCAGCAGCCAAGGTACAGGGACTGGAAACACCATATATTTT	CASSQGTGTGNTIYF
TRBV6-5	.	TRBJ1-4	.	TGTGCCAGCAGTTCAGTGGCTAATGAAAAACTGTTTTTT	CASSSVANEKLFF
TRBV27	TRBD2	TRBJ2-3	.	TGTGCCAGCAGTTCAACAGGGACTAGCGGGGGGGACCCAGATACGCAGTATTTT	CASSSTGTSGGDPDTQYF
TRBV19	TRBD2	TRBJ2-2	.	TGTGCCAGTAGTATCCAGCGGGAGAACACCGGGGAGCTGTTTTTT	CASSIQRENTGELFF
TRBV5-3	.	TRBJ1-3	few	TGTGCCAGAACCGTGTTCTCTGGAAACACCATATATTTT	CARTVFSGNTIYF
TRBV18	.	TRBJ2-4	.	TGTGCCAGCTCCACGACGGGGGAAAAAAACATTCAGTACTTC	CASSTTGEKNIQYF
TRBV18	.	TRBJ1-1	.	TGTGCCAGCTCACCAGGGGGGAGGGAGACTGAAGCTTTCTTT	CASSPGGRETEAFF
TRBV7-9	TRBD1	TRBJ1-1	.	TGTGCCAGCAGCTTAATACAGGGGACTGAAGCTTTCTTT	CASSLIQGTEAFF
TRBV7-8	TRBD2	TRBJ2-1	.	TGTGCCAGCAGCGGCCTAGCGGGGATTATCAATGAGCAGTTCTTC	CASSGLAGIINEQFF
TRBV7-9	.	TRBJ1-1	.	TGTGCCAGCAGCTCCCAGATGAACACTGAAGCTTTCTTT	CASSSQMNTEAFF
TRBV5-4	TRBD1	TRBJ1-2	.	TGTGCCAGCAGCCCAGGGGGGATAGGCGGGGGGCGGGGATATGGCTACACCTTC	CASSPGGIGGGRGYGYTF